This TCR beta chain was identified in a study of T-cell reconstitution after alpha-beta-depleted transplantation in children. This clonotype has a handful of counts. Preparation of the TCRbeta library involved a method that used unique molecular identifiers. MiXCR, run by TCRdb on the PCR reads, gives a single entry per CDR3 protein. The sample lists about 200,000 distinct CDR3 sequences, roughly 15% occurring once. The CDR3 has 16 amino acids. Germline V lookup: CDR1 LNHDA, CDR2 SQIVND (reference sequence). The J segment lost 4 bases and the V segment lost 2 bases, leaving 7 bases of the junction unmatched.

The sample was PBMCs from the stem cell graft donor, taken from the stem cell graft. This sequence joins TRBV19 and TRBJ2-2; 7 bases fit TRBD2. The source is a human donor who donated a stem cell graft to a child with acute lymphoblastic leukemia. The CDR3 region has the DNA TGTGCCAGTAGTATAAGCGCGGGAGTGGGCACCGGGGAGCTGTTTTTT. This gives the protein CASSISAGVGTGELFF.